This T cell receptor (beta chain) was sequenced during a study of T-cell reconstitution after alpha-beta-depleted transplantation in children. Study-level findings and limits: At day 60, the high TCRbeta diversity found in some patients originated from recipient T cells and thymic progenitors that had survived. Several hundred expanded graft clones reportedly supplied alpha-beta T cells about two months after transplant. T-cell numbers and diversity one year post-transplant derived largely from freshly generated T cells.

Turning to this clonotype: Its specificity is unknown.

The authors prepared the TCRbeta library with unique molecular identifiers. TCRdb re-called the PCR reads through MiXCR, storing one row per CDR3 protein. The data contain about 58,000 distinct CDR3 sequences, around 40% of them singletons. The CDR3 totals 11 residues. Germline V lookup: CDR1 SQVTM, CDR2 ANQGSEA. V was clipped by 6 bases and J by 3 bases; unmatched bases: 0. The receptor comes from a male patient between 5 and 17 years old who had a stem cell transplant for acute lymphoblastic leukemia, so the T cells may come from the graft donor. This chain uses TRBV29-1 with TRBJ2-3; 7 bases agree with TRBD1. This specimen consisted of PBMCs, mostly from graft donor cells, obtained 360 days after TCRalphabeta/CD19-depleted stem cell transplant. In nucleotides, the CDR3 is TGCAGCGTCAGGGGGACAGATACGCAGTATTTT. It encodes CSVRGTDTQYF.